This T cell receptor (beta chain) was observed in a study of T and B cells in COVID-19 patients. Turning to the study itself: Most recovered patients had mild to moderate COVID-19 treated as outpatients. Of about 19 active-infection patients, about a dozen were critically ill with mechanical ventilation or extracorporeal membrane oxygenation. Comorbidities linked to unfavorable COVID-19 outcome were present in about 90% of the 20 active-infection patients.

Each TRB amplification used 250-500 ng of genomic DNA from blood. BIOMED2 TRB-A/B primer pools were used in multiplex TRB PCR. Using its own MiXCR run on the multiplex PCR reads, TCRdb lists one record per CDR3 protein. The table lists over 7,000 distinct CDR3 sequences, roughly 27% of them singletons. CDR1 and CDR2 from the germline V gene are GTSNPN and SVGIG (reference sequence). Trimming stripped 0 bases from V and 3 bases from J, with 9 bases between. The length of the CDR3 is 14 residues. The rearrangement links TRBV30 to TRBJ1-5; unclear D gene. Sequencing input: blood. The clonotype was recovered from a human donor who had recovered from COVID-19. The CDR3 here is CAWSVGVINQPQHF. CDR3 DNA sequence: TGTGCCTGGAGTGTAGGTGTAATCAATCAGCCCCAGCATTTT. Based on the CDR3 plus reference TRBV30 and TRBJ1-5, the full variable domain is SQTIHQWPATLVQPVGSPLSLECTVEGTSNPNLYWYRQAAGRGLQLLFYSVGIGQISSEVPQNLSASRPQDRQFILSSKKLLLSDSGFYLCAWSVGVINQPQHFGDGTRLSIL.